This paragraph reports one T cell receptor (beta chain). Germline CDR1 and CDR2: SGHTA and FQGNSA. The CDR3 spans 15 residues. V dropped 0 bases and J dropped 6; count of bases not matched to a gene: 6. This sample was taken from a study of blood T cell repertoires in COVID-19. Study in general: T cells, B-cell-depleted T cells, or PBMCs provided the cDNA or gDNA that served as material.

Source study methods: For nucleated cells, counts were estimated from reference gene primer amplification. TCRdb's copy holds only in-frame clones and misses some; the assay was immunoSEQ multiplex PCR. D and trimming come from the DNA, and the V and J calls and clone size come from that table. The sample holds 360,000 or so clones, about 90% seen once. The chain is built from TRBV7-2 and TRBJ1-2, with 8 bases fitting TRBD1. Sequencing was carried out using PBMCs or T cells enriched from blood (not recorded which). The receptor was derived from a woman aged 30 to 39 who had recovered from COVID-19. CDR3 in amino acids: CASSLAQGAGDGYTF. CDR3 DNA: TGTGCCAGCAGCTTAGCGCAGGGGGCCGGGGATGGCTACACCTTC.